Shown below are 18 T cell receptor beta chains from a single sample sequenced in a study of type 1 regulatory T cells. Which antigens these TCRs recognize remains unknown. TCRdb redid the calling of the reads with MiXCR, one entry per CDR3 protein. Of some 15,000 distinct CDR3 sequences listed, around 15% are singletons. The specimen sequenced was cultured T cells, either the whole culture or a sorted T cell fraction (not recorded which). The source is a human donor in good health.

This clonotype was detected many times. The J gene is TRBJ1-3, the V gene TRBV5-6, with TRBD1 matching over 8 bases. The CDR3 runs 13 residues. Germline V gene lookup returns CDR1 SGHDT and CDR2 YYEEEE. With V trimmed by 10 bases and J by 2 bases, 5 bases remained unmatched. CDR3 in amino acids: CAGGTGTGNTIYF. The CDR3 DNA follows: TGTGCCGGAGGGACAGGCACTGGAAACACCATATATTTT.

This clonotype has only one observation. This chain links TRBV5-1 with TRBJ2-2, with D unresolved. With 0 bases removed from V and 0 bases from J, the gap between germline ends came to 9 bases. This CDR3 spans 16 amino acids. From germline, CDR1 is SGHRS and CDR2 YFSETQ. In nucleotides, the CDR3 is TGCGCCAGCAGCTTGGGGATTATAGCGAACACCGGGGAGCTGTTTTTT. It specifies CASSLGIIANTGELFF.

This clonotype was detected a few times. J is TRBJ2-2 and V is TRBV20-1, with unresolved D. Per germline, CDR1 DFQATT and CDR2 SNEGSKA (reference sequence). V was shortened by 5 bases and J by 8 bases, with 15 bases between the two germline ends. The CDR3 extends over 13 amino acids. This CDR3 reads CSALRPGEGELFF. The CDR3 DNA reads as TGCAGTGCTCTACGACCTGGGGAAGGGGAGCTGTTTTTT.

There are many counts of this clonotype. The CDR3 DNA is TGCAGCGTGGGGGGACAGGGGGATGGTCAGCCCCAGCATTTT. Its translation: CSVGGQGDGQPQHF. The chain recombines TRBV29-1 with TRBJ1-5, with TRBD1 matching 11 bases. The V segment lost 6 bases and the J segment 6 bases; nucleotides outside the gene matches: 7. Germline loops: CDR1 SQVTM, CDR2 ANQGSEA. The length of the CDR3 is 14 residues.

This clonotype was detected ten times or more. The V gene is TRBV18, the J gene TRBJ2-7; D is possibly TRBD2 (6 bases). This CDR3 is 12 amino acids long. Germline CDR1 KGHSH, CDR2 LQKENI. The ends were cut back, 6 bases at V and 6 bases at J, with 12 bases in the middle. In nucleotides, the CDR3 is TGTGCCAGCTCCGCGACCGGGGGCGAGCAGTACTTC. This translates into CASSATGGEQYF.

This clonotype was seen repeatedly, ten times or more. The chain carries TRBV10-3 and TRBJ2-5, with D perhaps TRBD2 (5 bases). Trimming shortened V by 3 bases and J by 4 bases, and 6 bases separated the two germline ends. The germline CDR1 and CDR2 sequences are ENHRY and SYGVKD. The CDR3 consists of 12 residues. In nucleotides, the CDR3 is TGTGCCATCAGTGATCGGGGAGAGACCCAGTACTTC. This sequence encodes CAISDRGETQYF.

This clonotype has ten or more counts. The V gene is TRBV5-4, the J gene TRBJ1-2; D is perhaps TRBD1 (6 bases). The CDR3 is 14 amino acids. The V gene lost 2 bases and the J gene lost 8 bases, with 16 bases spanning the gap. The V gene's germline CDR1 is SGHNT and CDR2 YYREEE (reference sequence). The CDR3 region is CASSFMDRTFGYTF. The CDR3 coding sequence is TGTGCCAGCAGCTTTATGGACAGAACGTTCGGCTACACCTTC.

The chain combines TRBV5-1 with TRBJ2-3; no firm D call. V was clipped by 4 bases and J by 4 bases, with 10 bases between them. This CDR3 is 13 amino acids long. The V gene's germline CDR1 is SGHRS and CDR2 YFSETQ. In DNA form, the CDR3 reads TGCGCCAGCAGCAGTCCTCAGGCAGATACGCAGTATTTT. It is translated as CASSSPQADTQYF.

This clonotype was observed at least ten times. The CDR3 reads CASSPSGGHNEQFF. The CDR3 DNA reads as TGTGCCAGCAGCCCGAGCGGAGGACACAATGAGCAGTTCTTC. This sequence joins TRBV5-4 and TRBJ2-1, with D possibly matching TRBD2 (5 bases). V was trimmed by 4 bases and J by 5 bases, leaving 13 bases between them. This CDR3 has 14 amino acids. The germline V gene encodes CDR1 SGHNT and CDR2 YYREEE (reference sequence).

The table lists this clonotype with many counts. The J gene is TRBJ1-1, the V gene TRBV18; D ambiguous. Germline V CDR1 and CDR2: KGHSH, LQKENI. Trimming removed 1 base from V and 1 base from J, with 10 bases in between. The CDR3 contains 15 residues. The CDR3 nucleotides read TGTGCCAGCTCACCACGGGATGGACCGAACACTGAAGCTTTCTTT. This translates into CASSPRDGPNTEAFF.

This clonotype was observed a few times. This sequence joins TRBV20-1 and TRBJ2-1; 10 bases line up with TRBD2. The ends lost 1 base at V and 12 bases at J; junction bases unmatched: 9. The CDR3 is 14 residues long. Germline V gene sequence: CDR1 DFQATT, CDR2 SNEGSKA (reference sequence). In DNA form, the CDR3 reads TGCAGTGCTAGAGGGGCTAGCGGGAGTTTTTTGCAGTTCTTC. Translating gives CSARGASGSFLQFF.

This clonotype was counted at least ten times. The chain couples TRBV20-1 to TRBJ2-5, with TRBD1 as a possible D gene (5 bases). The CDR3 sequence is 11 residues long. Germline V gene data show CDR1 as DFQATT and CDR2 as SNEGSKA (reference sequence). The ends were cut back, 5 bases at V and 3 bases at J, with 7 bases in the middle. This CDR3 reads CSASREETQYF. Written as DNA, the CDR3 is TGCAGTGCTTCCAGGGAAGAGACCCAGTACTTC.

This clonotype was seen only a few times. The CDR3 region is CASSLVGETEAFF. DNA of the CDR3: TGCGCCAGCAGCTTGGTCGGGGAAACTGAAGCTTTCTTT. The gene calls are TRBV5-1 and TRBJ1-1; D gene uncertain. Between the trimmed V and J ends, which lost 0 bases and 5 bases, there was a span of 8 bases. The V gene's germline CDR1 is SGHRS and CDR2 YFSETQ. CDR3 length equals 13 residues.

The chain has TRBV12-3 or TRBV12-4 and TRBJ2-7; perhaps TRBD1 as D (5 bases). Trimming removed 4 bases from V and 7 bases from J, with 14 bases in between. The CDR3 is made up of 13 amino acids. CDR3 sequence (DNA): TGTGCCAGCAGTTATGCTCAGGGAACGGAGCAGTACTTC. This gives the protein CASSYAQGTEQYF.

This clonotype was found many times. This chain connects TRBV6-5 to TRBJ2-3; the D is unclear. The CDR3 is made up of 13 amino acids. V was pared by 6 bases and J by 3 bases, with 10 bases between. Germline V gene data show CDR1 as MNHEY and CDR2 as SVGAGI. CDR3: CASRPPQTDTQYF. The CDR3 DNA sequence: TGTGCCAGCAGACCCCCCCAGACAGATACGCAGTATTTT.

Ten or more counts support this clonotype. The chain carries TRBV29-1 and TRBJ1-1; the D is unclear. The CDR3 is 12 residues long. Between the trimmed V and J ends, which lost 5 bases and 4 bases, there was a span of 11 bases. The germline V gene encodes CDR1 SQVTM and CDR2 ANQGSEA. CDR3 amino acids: CSVHSSGTEAFF. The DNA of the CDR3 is TGCAGCGTTCATAGTTCTGGCACTGAAGCTTTCTTT.

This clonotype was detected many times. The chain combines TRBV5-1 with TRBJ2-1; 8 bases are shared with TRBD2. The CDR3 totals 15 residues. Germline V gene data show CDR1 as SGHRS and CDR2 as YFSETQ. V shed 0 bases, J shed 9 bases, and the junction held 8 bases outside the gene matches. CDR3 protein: CASSLEAGVVGEQFF. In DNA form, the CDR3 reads TGCGCCAGCAGCTTGGAAGCGGGAGTTGTCGGTGAGCAGTTCTTC.

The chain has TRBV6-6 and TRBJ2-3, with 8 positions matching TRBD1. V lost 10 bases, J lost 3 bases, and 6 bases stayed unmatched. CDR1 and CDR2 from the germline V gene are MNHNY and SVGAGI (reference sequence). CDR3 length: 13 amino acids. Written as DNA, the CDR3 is TGTGCCACCCACCGACAGGGGACAGATACGCAGTATTTT. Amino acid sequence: CATHRQGTDTQYF.